The 19 T cell receptor beta chains listed next were all sequenced from one sample in a study of T cells in Graves' hyperthyroidism and ophthalmopathy. Amplification of TCR beta CDR3 regions was performed using RNA transcripts as template. First-round RT-PCR targeting the TCR CDR3 was performed with the HTBI primer set. TCRdb recomputed calls from the multiplex PCR reads with MiXCR, one row per CDR3 protein. The sample lists hundreds of thousands of distinct CDR3 sequences, under 15% occurring once. The specimen sequenced was blood. These TCRs come from a woman aged 18-29 years with Graves' hyperthyroidism.

The table lists this clonotype with many counts. The genes are TRBV20-1 and TRBJ1-4, with D tentatively TRBD1 (5 bases). V was shortened by 3 bases and J by 6 bases, with 11 bases between the two germline ends. Germline lookup yields CDR1 DFQATT and CDR2 SNEGSKA (reference sequence). The length of the CDR3 is 13 residues. The CDR3 nucleotides are TGCAGTGCTAGGGAGAGGGGCTATGAAAAACTGTTTTTT. Its protein product is CSARERGYEKLFF.

V usage is TRBV12-3 or TRBV12-4 and J usage is TRBJ2-7; maybe TRBD2 (6 bases). V lost 3 bases, J lost 9 bases, and 6 bases lay in between. The CDR3 is made up of 10 amino acids. In nucleotides, the CDR3 is TGTGCCAGCAGTTTCGGGGGGCAGTACTTC. Protein sequence: CASSFGGQYF.

This clonotype was found many times. The chain combines TRBV5-1 with TRBJ2-1; no firm D call. The CDR3 runs 16 residues. V gave up 3 bases and J gave up 9 bases, with 22 bases separating them. CDR1 is SGHRS and CDR2 is YFSETQ in the germline V gene. CDR3 coding DNA: TGCGCCAGCAGCTCGGCAACACAGACGGTAGGTGGTGAGCAGTTCTTC. This translates into CASSSATQTVGGEQFF.

A few counts support this clonotype. The chain employs TRBV4-2 and TRBJ2-3; D gene unclear. V was clipped by 8 bases and J by 4 bases, with 7 bases between them. Looked up from germline, CDR1 is LGHNA and CDR2 is YNFKEQ. This CDR3 comprises 11 residues. The CDR3: CASAAADTQYF. In DNA form, the CDR3 reads TGTGCCAGCGCCGCCGCAGATACGCAGTATTTT.

V is TRBV28 and J is TRBJ1-6; a weak D match, TRBD1 (6 bases). The CDR3 sequence is 14 residues long. V was clipped by 8 bases and J by 11 bases, with 19 bases between them. CDR1 MDHEN and CDR2 SYDVKM come from the germline V gene. CDR3 residues: CASVGGGGDPPLHF. The CDR3 region has the DNA TGTGCCAGCGTTGGGGGAGGGGGGGATCCACCCCTCCACTTT.

This clonotype showed up just a few times. The chain couples TRBV7-9 to TRBJ1-2; a possible D gene is TRBD1 (6 bases). This CDR3 comprises 14 residues. CDR1 SEHNR and CDR2 FQNEAQ come from the germline V gene (reference sequence). The germline V and J ends were trimmed by 3 bases and 4 bases, with 12 bases remaining between them. The CDR3: CASSFPDRIYGYTF. CDR3 bases: TGTGCCAGCAGCTTTCCGGACAGAATCTATGGCTACACCTTC.

This clonotype was detected ten times or more. The chain couples TRBV24-1 to TRBJ2-2; no reliable D call. Germline V gives CDR1 KGHDR, CDR2 SFDVKD. Trimming left V 0 bases short and J 0 bases short, with 7 bases between. The CDR3 extends over 16 amino acids. Written as DNA, the CDR3 is TGTGCCACCAGTGATTTGGAGACGGCGAACACCGGGGAGCTGTTTTTT. This sequence encodes CATSDLETANTGELFF.

This clonotype showed up many times. CDR3 in DNA: TGTGCCAGCAGCTCACCGGGACAGGGGCAAGAGACCCAGTACTTC. Protein: CASSSPGQGQETQYF. V and J are TRBV6-2 or TRBV6-3 and TRBJ2-5, with TRBD1 matching over 10 bases. The trim removed 6 bases at V and 2 bases at J, leaving 6 bases unmatched. Germline V gives CDR1 MNHEY, CDR2 SVGEGT. CDR3 size: 15 residues.

This chain links TRBV27 with TRBJ1-2, with TRBD1 matching 8 bases. The CDR3 is made up of 15 amino acids. V gave up 3 bases and J gave up 5 bases; unmatched junction bases: 8. Per the germline V gene, CDR1 is MNHEY and CDR2 is SMNVEV (reference sequence). CDR3 sequence (DNA): TGTGCCAGCAGTTTCCTCGACAGGGGTGGGTATGGCTACACCTTC. Translation: CASSFLDRGGYGYTF.

This clonotype was recorded at least ten times. This chain connects TRBV7-8 to TRBJ2-2; D gene unclear. The CDR3 sequence is 15 residues long. V was clipped by 0 bases and J by 2 bases, with 7 bases between them. CDR1 and CDR2 (germline): SGHVS, FQNEAQ. CDR3 region: CASSLAGSNTGELFF. The DNA for the CDR3 is TGTGCCAGCAGCTTAGCGGGGTCCAACACCGGGGAGCTGTTTTTT.

This clonotype was seen repeatedly, ten times or more. The chain has TRBV2 and TRBJ2-7; D ambiguous. Germline V gene data show CDR1 as SNHLY and CDR2 as FYNNEI. V shed 6 bases and J shed 3 bases, with 15 bases lying between them. The CDR3 contains 14 residues. The CDR3 here is CASRKGPGGYEQYF. As DNA, the CDR3 is TGTGCCAGCAGGAAGGGCCCGGGTGGCTACGAGCAGTACTTC. Supplemented by reference TRBV2 and TRBJ2-7, the full variable domain reads EPEVTQTPSHQVTQMGQEVILRCVPISNHLYFYWYRQILGQKVEFLVSFYNNEISEKSEIFDDQFSVERPDGSNFTLKIRSTKLEDSAMYFCASRKGPGGYEQYFGPGTRLTVT.

This clonotype was counted at least ten times. The rearrangement links TRBV6-2 or TRBV6-3 to TRBJ2-7, with 11 bases matching TRBD2. J lost 5 bases, V lost 0 bases, and 6 bases had no gene match. This CDR3 has 16 residues. Per the germline V gene, CDR1 is MNHEY and CDR2 is SVGEGT. CDR3 region: CASSYSRTSGSHEQYF. The CDR3 bases are TGTGCCAGCAGTTACTCTAGAACTAGCGGGAGTCACGAGCAGTACTTC.

Many counts were recorded for this clonotype. V usage is TRBV28 and J usage is TRBJ2-7; 8 nucleotides agree with TRBD1. The CDR3 is made up of 14 amino acids. Germline CDR1 MDHEN, CDR2 SYDVKM. The J segment lost 5 bases and the V segment lost 7 bases, leaving 10 bases of the junction unmatched. The CDR3 DNA sequence: TGTGCCAGCACCCACGGACAGGGTACACACGAGCAGTACTTC. It is translated as CASTHGQGTHEQYF.

This clonotype was recorded many times. The chain combines TRBV2 with TRBJ2-2; 10 bases line up with TRBD2. The germline V gene encodes CDR1 SNHLY and CDR2 FYNNEI. This CDR3 is built from 16 residues. V shed 2 bases and J 2 bases; nucleotides not matched to a gene: 2. CDR3 coding DNA: TGTGCCAGCAGTGAATTACTAGCGGGAAACACCGGGGAGCTGTTTTTT. It translates to CASSELLAGNTGELFF.

The chain carries TRBV7-3 and TRBJ2-1; D might be TRBD1 (8 bases). CDR3 size: 19 residues. Germline V gene data show CDR1 as SGHTA and CDR2 as FQGTGA. V dropped 5 bases and J dropped 1 base, with 24 bases sitting between them. In DNA form, the CDR3 reads TGTGCCAGCAGCCCCAGGACAGGGCTACTAGCGCGATCCTACAATGAGCAGTTCTTC. It specifies CASSPRTGLLARSYNEQFF.

Only a few counts were recorded for this clonotype. It may be a read error: a sequence one base away is much more abundant. V and J are TRBV29-1 and TRBJ2-7; D is perhaps TRBD2 (5 bases). In germline, CDR1 is SQVTM, CDR2 ANQGSEA. The V end lost 8 bases, the J end lost 4 bases, and 15 bases lay between the germline ends. The CDR3 extends over 12 amino acids. CDR3 sequence (DNA): TGCAGCATAAAAGGCGGGCCTTACGAGCAGTACTTC. Protein sequence: CSIKGGPYEQYF.

This clonotype was found many times. The chain carries TRBV7-2 and TRBJ2-1, with D possibly TRBD2 on 5 matching bases. This CDR3 contains 15 residues. V was pared by 5 bases and J by 1 base, with 12 bases between. CDR1 SGHTA and CDR2 FQGNSA come from the germline V gene. CDR3 coding DNA: TGTGCCAGCAGCCCAGCGGTAGGATCCTACAATGAGCAGTTCTTC. Its protein product is CASSPAVGSYNEQFF.

This clonotype was detected ten times or more. CDR3 sequence: CASSLSGTSGNTIYF. The CDR3 nucleotides are TGTGCCAGCAGTTTATCGGGTACCTCTGGAAACACCATATATTTT. The J gene is TRBJ1-3, the V gene TRBV12-3 or TRBV12-4; no reliable D call. CDR3 length equals 15 residues. Trimming stripped 2 bases from V and 0 bases from J, with 8 bases between.

This clonotype was picked up many times. The chain recombines TRBV5-1 with TRBJ2-1; 11 bases line up with TRBD2. The germline V gene encodes CDR1 SGHRS and CDR2 YFSETQ. The CDR3 loop spans 15 amino acids. The junction had 3 bases not matched to a gene; V was cut back by 0 bases and J by 7 bases. CDR3 in DNA: TGCGCCAGCAGCTTGGACCTAGCGGGAGGTAATGAGCAGTTCTTC. It encodes CASSLDLAGGNEQFF.